The clone carrying this TCR beta chain was observed a few times. Its antigen is unidentified. The source of the sample is a study of identical twins. The CDR3 runs to 16 residues. cDNA molecules carried unique molecular identifiers, and template switching added a universal primer site. MiXCR, applied by TCRdb to the 5' RACE reads, yields one record per CDR3 protein. Of 350,000 to 600,000 distinct CDR3 sequences listed, 14% are singletons. Study outcomes and limitations: Abundant cord blood beta clonotypes carried fewer insertions; memory repertoires showed none.

The same data also went into a second study, on yellow fever vaccine responses in identical twins.

The sequenced sample was CD4+ T cells sorted from blood. This TCR came from a woman aged 18-29 years in good health. The chain uses TRBV21-1 and TRBJ2-7; the DNA was not compared with TRBD2, the D call given in the table. TRBV21-1 is marked as a pseudogene. The CDR3, as DNA: TGTGCCAGCAGCAAAGAGGAGGAACGGTTAACCTACGAGCAGTACTTC. Translation gives CASSKEEERLTYEQYF.